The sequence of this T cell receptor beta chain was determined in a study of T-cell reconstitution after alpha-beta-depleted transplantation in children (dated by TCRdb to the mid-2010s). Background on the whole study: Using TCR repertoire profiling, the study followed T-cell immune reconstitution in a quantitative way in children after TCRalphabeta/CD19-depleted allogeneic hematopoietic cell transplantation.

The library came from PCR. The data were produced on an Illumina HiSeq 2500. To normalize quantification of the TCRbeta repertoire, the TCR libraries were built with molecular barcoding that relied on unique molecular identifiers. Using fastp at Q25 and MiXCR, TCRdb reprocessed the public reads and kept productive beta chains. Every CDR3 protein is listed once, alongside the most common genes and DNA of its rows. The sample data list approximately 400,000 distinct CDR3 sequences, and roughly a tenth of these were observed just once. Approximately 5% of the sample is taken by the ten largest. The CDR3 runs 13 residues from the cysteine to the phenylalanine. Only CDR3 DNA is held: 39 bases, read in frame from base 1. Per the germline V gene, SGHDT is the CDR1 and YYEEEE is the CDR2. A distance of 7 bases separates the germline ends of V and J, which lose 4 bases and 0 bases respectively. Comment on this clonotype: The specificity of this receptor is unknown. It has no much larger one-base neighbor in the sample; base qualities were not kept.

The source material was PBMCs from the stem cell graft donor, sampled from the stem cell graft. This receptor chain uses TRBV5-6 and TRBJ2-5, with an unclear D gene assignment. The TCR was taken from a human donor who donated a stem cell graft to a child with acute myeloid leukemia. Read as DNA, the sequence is TGTGCCAGCAGCAGGGAAGACCAAGAGACCCAGTACTTC. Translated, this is CASSREDQETQYF.